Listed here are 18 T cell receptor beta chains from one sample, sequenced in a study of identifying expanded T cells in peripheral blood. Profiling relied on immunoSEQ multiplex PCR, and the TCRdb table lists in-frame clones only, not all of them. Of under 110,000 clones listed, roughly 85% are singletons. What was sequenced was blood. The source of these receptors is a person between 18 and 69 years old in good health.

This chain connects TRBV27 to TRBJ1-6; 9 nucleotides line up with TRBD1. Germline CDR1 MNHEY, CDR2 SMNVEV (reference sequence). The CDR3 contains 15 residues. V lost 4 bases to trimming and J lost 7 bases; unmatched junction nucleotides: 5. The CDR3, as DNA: TGTGCCAGCAGTTCCCGTGACAGGGGGAATTCACCCCTCCACTTT. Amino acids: CASSSRDRGNSPLHF.

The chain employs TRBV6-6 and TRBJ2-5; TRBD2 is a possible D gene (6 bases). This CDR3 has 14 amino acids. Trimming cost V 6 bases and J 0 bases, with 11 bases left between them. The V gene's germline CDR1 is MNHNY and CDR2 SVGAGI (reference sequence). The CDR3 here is CASSASGDQETQYF. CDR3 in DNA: TGTGCCAGCAGCGCCTCGGGGGACCAAGAGACCCAGTACTTC.

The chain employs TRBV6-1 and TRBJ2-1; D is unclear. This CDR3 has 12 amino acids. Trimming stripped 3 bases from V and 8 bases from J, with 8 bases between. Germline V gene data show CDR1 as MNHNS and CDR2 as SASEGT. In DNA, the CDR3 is TGTGCCAGCAGTGACGTCCCCGATGAGCAGTTCTTC. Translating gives CASSDVPDEQFF.

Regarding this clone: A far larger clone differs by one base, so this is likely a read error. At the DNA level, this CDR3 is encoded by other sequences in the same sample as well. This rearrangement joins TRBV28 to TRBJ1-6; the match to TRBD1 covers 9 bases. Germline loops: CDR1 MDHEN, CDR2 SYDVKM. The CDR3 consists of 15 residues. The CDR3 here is CASRPGTGNRSPLHF. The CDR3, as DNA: TGTGCTAGCAGGCCCGGGACAGGGAATCGGTCACCCCTCCACTTT.

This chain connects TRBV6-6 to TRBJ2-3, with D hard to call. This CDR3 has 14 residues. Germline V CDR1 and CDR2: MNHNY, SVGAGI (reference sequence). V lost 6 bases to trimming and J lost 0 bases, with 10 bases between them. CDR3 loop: CASRQLRSTDTQYF. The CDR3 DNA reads TGTGCCAGCAGACAACTCAGAAGCACAGATACGCAGTATTTT.

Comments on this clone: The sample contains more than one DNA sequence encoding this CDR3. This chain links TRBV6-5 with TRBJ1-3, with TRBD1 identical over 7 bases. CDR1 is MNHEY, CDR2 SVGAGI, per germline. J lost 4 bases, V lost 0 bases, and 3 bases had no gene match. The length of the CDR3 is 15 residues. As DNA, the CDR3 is TGTGCCAGCAGTTACTCGACAGGGTCCGGAAACACCATATATTTT. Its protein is CASSYSTGSGNTIYF.

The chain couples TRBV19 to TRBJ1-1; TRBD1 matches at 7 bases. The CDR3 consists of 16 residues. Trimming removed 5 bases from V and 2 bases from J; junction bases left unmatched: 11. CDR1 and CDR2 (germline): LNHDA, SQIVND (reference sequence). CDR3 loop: CASSPAQGPFNTEAFF. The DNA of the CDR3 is TGTGCCAGTAGTCCTGCACAGGGGCCCTTTAACACTGAAGCTTTCTTT.

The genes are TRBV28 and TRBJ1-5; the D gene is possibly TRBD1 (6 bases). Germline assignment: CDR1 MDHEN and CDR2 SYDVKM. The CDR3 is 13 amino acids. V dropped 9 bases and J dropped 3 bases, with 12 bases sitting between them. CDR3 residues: CASKGDLNQPQHF. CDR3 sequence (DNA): TGTGCCAGTAAGGGGGACCTCAATCAGCCCCAGCATTTT. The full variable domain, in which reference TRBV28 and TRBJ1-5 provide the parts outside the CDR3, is DVKVTQSSRYLVKRTGEKVFLECVQDMDHENMFWYRQDPGLGLRLIYFSYDVKMKEKGDIPEGYSVSREKKERFSLILESASTNQTSMYLCASKGDLNQPQHFGDGTRLSIL.

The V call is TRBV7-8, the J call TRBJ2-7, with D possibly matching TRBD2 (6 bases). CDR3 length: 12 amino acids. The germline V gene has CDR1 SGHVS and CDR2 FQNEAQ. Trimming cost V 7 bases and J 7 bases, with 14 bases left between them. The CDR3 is CASMGGVREQYF. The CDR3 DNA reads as TGTGCCAGCATGGGCGGGGTGCGAGAGCAGTACTTC.

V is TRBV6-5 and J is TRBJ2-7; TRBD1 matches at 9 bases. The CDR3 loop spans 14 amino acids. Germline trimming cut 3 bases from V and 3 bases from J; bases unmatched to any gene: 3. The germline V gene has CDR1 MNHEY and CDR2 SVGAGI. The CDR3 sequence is CASSYTDRGYEQYF. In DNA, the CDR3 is TGTGCCAGCAGTTATACGGACAGGGGCTACGAGCAGTACTTC.

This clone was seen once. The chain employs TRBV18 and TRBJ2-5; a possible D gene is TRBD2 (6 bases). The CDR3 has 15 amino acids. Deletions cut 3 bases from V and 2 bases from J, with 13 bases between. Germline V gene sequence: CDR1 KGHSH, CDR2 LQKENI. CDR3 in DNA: TGTGCCAGCTCACCCCAAGGCGGGGTGCAAGAGACCCAGTACTTC. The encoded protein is CASSPQGGVQETQYF.

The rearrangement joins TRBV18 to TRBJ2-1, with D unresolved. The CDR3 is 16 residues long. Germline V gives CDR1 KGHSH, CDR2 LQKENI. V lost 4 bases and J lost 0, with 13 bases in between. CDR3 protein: CASSLSADPSYNEQFF. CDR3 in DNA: TGTGCCAGCTCACTCTCGGCAGACCCCTCCTACAATGAGCAGTTCTTC.

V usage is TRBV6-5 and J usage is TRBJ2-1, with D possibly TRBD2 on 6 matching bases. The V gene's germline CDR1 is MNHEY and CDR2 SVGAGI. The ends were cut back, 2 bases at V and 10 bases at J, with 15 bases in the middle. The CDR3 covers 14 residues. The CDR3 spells CASSYNLAQREQFF. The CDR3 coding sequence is TGTGCCAGCAGTTACAATCTAGCGCAAAGGGAGCAGTTCTTC.

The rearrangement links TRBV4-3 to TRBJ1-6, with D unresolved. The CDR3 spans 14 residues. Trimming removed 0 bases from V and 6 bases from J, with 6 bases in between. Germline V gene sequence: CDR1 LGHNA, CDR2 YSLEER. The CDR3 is CASSQDQFNSPLHF. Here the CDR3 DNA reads TGCGCCAGCAGCCAAGATCAGTTTAATTCACCCCTCCACTTT.

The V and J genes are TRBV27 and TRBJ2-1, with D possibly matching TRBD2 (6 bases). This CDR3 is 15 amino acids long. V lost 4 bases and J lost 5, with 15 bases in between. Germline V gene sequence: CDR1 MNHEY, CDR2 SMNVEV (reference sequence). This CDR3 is CASSSLLAGNNEQFF. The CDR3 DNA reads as TGTGCCAGCAGTTCCCTACTCGCGGGGAACAATGAGCAGTTCTTC.

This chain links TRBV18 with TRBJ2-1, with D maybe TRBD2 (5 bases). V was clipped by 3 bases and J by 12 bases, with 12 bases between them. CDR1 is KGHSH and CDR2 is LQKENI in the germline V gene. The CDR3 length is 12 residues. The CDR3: CASSPPTRGQFF. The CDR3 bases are TGTGCCAGCTCACCCCCGACCCGGGGGCAGTTCTTC.

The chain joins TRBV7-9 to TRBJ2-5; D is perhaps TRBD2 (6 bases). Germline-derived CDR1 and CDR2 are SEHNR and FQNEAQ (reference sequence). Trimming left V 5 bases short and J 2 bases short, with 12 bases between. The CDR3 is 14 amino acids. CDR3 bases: TGTGCCAGCAGCCCCTGGGGGGTTCAAGAGACCCAGTACTTC. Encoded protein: CASSPWGVQETQYF.

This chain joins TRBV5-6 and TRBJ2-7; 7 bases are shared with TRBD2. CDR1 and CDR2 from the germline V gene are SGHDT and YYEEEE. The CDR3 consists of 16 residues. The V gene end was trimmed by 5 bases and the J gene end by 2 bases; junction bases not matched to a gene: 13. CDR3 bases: TGTGCCAGCAGTTGGGTAGCGGGCTTAACACCCTACGAGCAGTACTTC. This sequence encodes CASSWVAGLTPYEQYF.